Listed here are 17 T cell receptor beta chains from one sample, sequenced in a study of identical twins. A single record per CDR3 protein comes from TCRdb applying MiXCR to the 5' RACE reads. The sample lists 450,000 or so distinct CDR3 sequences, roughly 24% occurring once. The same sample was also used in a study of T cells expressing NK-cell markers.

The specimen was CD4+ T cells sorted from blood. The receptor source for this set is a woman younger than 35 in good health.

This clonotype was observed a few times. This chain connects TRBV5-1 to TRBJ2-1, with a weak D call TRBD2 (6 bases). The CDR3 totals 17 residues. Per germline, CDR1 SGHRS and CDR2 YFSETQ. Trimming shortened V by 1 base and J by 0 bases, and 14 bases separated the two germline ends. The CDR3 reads CASSLRGSTSSYNEQFF. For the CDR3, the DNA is TGCGCCAGCAGCTTGCGGGGGAGCACAAGCTCCTACAATGAGCAGTTCTTC. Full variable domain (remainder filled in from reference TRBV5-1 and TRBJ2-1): KAGVTQTPRYLIKTRGQQVTLSCSPISGHRSVSWYQQTPGQGLQFLFEYFSETQRNKGNFPGRFSGRQFSNSRSEMNVSTLELGDSALYLCASSLRGSTSSYNEQFFGPGTRLTVL.

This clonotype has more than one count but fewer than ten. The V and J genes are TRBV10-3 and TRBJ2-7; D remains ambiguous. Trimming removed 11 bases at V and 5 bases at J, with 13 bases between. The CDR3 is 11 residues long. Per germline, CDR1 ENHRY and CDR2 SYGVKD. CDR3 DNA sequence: TGTGCCTCCCGTTTGTCCGACGAGCAGTACTTC. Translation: CASRLSDEQYF.

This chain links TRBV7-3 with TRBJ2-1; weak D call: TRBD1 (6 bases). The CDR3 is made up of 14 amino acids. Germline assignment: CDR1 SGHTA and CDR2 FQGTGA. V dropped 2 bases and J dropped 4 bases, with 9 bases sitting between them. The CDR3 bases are TGTGCCAGCAGCTTACAGGGGCTTTACAATGAGCAGTTCTTC. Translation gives CASSLQGLYNEQFF.

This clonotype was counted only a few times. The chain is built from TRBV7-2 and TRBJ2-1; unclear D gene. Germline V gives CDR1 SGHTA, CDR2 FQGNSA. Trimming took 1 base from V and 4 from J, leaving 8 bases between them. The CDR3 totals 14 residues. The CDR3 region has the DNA TGTGCCAGCAGCTTAGAAAGTCGATACAATGAGCAGTTCTTC. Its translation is CASSLESRYNEQFF.

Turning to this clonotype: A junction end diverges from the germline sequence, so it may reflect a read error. CDR3 region: CACSTNSGRADWADTQYF. The CDR3 DNA follows: TGTGCCTGCAGTACTAATAGCGGGAGGGCGGATTGGGCAGATACGCAGTATTTT. The J gene is TRBJ2-3, the V gene TRBV3-1; 11 positions agree with TRBD2. Germline V lookup: CDR1 LGHDT, CDR2 YNNKEL (reference sequence). This CDR3 has 18 amino acids.

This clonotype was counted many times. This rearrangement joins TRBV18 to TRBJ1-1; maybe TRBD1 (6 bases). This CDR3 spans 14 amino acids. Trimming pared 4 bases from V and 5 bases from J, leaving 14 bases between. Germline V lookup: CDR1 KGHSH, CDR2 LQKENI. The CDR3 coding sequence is TGTGCCAGCTCACGGGAGGGGGGCCGAACTGAAGCTTTCTTT. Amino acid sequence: CASSREGGRTEAFF.

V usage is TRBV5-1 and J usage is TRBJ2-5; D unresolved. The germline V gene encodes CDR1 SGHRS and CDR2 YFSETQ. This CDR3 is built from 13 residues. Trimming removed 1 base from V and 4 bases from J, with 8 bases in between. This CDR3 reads CASSLFLGETQYF. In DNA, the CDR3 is TGCGCCAGCAGCTTGTTTCTGGGAGAGACCCAGTACTTC.

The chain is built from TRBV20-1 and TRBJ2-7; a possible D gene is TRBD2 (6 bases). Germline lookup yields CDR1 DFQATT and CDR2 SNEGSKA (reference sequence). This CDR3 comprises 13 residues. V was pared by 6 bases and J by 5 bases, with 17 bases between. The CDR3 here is CSARYGGPDEQYF. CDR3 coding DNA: TGCAGTGCCCGCTACGGGGGACCGGACGAGCAGTACTTC.

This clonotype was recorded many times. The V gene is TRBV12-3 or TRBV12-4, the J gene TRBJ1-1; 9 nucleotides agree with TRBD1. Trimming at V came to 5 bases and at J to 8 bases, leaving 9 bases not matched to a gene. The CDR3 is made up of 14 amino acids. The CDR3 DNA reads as TGTGCCAGCAGTGCCGGGTCCGGGACAGGGGAAGCTTTCTTT. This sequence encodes CASSAGSGTGEAFF.

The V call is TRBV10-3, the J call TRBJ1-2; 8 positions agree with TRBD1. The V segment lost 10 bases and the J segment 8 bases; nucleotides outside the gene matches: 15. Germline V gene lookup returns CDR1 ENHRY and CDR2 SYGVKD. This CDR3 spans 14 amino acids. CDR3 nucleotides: TGTGCCACCCTGACAGGGGAGGGGTCTAAAGGCTACACCTTC. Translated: CATLTGEGSKGYTF.

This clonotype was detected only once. The CDR3 region has the DNA TGTGCCAGCAGCTTAAAGCCCGGGACCGGGGAGCTGTTTTTT. Its protein product is CASSLKPGTGELFF. The rearrangement joins TRBV7-2 to TRBJ2-2; D gene ambiguous. The ends were cut back, 2 bases at V and 5 bases at J, with 9 bases in the middle. CDR1 and CDR2 (germline): SGHTA, FQGNSA. This CDR3 has 14 amino acids.

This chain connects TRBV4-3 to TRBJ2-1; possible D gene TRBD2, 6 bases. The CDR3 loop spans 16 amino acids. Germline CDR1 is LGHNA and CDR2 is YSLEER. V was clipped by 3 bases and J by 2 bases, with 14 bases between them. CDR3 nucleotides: TGCGCCAGCAGCCAGTTTAGGACGGGGGCCTACAATGAGCAGTTCTTC. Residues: CASSQFRTGAYNEQFF.

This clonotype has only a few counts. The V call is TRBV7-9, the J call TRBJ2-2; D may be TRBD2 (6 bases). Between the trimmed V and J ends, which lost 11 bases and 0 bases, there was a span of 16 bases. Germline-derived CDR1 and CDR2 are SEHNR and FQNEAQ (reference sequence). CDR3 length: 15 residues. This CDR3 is CAGGYRQPNTGELFF. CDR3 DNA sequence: TGTGCCGGAGGGTATCGACAACCGAACACCGGGGAGCTGTTTTTT. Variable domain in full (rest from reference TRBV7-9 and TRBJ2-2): DTGVSQNPRHKITKRGQNVTFRCDPISEHNRLYWYRQTLGQGPEFLTYFQNEAQLEKSRLLSDRFSAERPKGSFSTLEIQRTEQGDSAMYLCAGGYRQPNTGELFFGEGSRLTVL.

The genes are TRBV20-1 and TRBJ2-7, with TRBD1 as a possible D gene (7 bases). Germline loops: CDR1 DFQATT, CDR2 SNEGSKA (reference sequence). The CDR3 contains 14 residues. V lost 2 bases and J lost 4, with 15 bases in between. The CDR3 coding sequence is TGCAGTGCTAGACCCTACAGGGGACTGTACGAGCAGTACTTC. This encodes CSARPYRGLYEQYF.

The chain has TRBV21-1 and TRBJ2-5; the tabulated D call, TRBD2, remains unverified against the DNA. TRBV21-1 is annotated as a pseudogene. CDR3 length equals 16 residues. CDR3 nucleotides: TGTGCCAGCAGCACTTGTAGCGGGGGAACCCAAGAGACCCAGTACTTC. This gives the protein CASSTCSGGTQETQYF.

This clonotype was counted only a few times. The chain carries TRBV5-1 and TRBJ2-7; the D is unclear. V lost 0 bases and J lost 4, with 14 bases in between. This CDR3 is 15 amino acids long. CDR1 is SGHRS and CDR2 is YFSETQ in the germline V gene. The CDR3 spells CASSLVSPNPYEQYF. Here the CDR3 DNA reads TGCGCCAGCAGCTTGGTTTCCCCAAACCCGTACGAGCAGTACTTC.

The CDR3 spells CASSYPGTGNTYNEQFF. Written as DNA, the CDR3 is TGCGCCAGCAGCTACCCCGGGACAGGGAATACCTACAATGAGCAGTTCTTC. This chain links TRBV5-1 with TRBJ2-1; 9 bases match TRBD1. The germline CDR1 and CDR2 sequences are SGHRS and YFSETQ. There are 17 residues in the CDR3. The V segment lost 3 bases and the J segment 2 bases; nucleotides outside the gene matches: 9.